The next 27 T cell receptor beta chains were all read from a single sample in a study of regulatory T cells in long-lasting Graves disease (dated by TCRdb to the early 2020s). This specimen's time point label, per the study, means: newly diagnosed GD, antithyroid drugs for less than 3 months. For both TCR sequencing and RNA sequencing, RNA was extracted from PBMCs in TRIzol. Preparation of the library involved multiplex PCR. TCRdb shows the sequencer as Illumina HiSeq 4000. To build TCR beta libraries, CDR3 regions were amplified by Arm-PCR using iRepertoire HTBI primers. In TCRdb, the public reads were trimmed at Q25 with fastp and aligned with MiXCR, with productive beta chains retained. Merged by CDR3 protein, the rows form single entries marked with the most common genes and DNA. In this sample the table shows around 500,000 distinct CDR3 sequences, approximately 15% of which occur a single time. The biggest ten clones account for 8% to 10% of the sample.

These data are also associated with another study on T cells in Graves' hyperthyroidism and ophthalmopathy.

The starting material was peripheral blood mononuclear cells (PBMCs), obtained at new diagnosis, from a patient treated with antithyroid drugs. These receptors came from a man younger than 45 with Graves disease. Donor details come from another sample of the same person, matched by shared clones.

This clonotype was counted at least ten times. This sequence joins TRBV2 and TRBJ2-4; a possible D gene is TRBD2 (6 bases). Looked up from germline, CDR1 is SNHLY and CDR2 is FYNNEI. CDR3 length: 14 amino acids. Deletions cut 8 bases from V and 7 bases from J, with 18 bases between. CDR3 loop: CASSSKRAGNIQYF. In DNA form, the CDR3 reads TGTGCCAGCTCATCCAAGCGGGCCGGGAACATTCAGTACTTC.

A few counts support this clonotype. The V gene is TRBV6-2 or TRBV6-3, the J gene TRBJ2-3, with 11 nucleotides matching TRBD1. Per germline, CDR1 MNHEY and CDR2 SVGEGT. V was pared by 7 bases and J by 1 base, with 4 bases of the junction left unmatched. This CDR3 has 15 residues. The DNA of the CDR3 is TGTGCCAGCAAATCGGACAGGGGGCGCACAGATACGCAGTATTTT. Residues: CASKSDRGRTDTQYF.

This clonotype appeared a few times. This chain connects TRBV6-1 to TRBJ2-7; 9 positions match TRBD2. Trimming cost V 7 bases and J 0 bases; bases outside gene matches: 4. The germline V gene has CDR1 MNHNS and CDR2 SASEGT. There are 14 residues in the CDR3. As DNA, the CDR3 is TGTGCCAGCAAGGGCGGGGGGGGCTCCTACGAGCAGTACTTC. Its translation: CASKGGGGSYEQYF.

This clonotype occurred many times. At one of its ends the junction is not consistent with the germline gene, which may arise from a read error. The genes are TRBV5-1 and TRBJ1-4; 9 nucleotides line up with TRBD1. Germline V lookup: CDR1 SGHRS, CDR2 YFSETQ. This CDR3 has 14 amino acids. The CDR3 coding sequence is TGTGCCAGCAGTTTAACAGGGGGCAATGAAAAACTGTTTTTT. This sequence encodes CASSLTGGNEKLFF.

This clonotype occurred many times. This chain joins TRBV2 and TRBJ2-2; the D is unclear. Between the trimmed V and J ends, which lost 7 bases and 2 bases, there was a span of 14 bases. CDR1 is SNHLY, CDR2 FYNNEI, per germline. This CDR3 contains 15 residues. The CDR3 spells CASTSGPSNTGELFF. The CDR3 region has the DNA TGTGCCAGCACCTCGGGCCCTTCAAACACCGGGGAGCTGTTTTTT. The whole variable domain, remainder taken from reference TRBV2 and TRBJ2-2, is EPEVTQTPSHQVTQMGQEVILRCVPISNHLYFYWYRQILGQKVEFLVSFYNNEISEKSEIFDDQFSVERPDGSNFTLKIRSTKLEDSAMYFCASTSGPSNTGELFFGEGSRLTVL.

This clonotype showed up many times. The V and J genes are TRBV29-1 and TRBJ2-7, with 9 bases aligning to TRBD1. The V segment lost 5 bases and the J segment 2 bases; nucleotides outside the gene matches: 4. The CDR3 sequence is 13 residues long. The V gene's germline CDR1 is SQVTM and CDR2 ANQGSEA. The CDR3 region is CSVSDRGPYEQYF. The CDR3 DNA sequence: TGCAGCGTTTCGGACAGGGGACCCTACGAGCAGTACTTC.

Ten or more counts support this clonotype. V is TRBV2 and J is TRBJ2-4; TRBD2 might be the D (6 bases). CDR1 is SNHLY, CDR2 FYNNEI, per germline. CDR3 size: 17 residues. Between the trimmed V and J ends, which lost 3 bases and 1 base, there was a span of 16 bases. CDR3 sequence: CASSDYGSLRAKNIQYF. As DNA, the CDR3 is TGTGCCAGCAGTGACTACGGGAGTCTTAGGGCCAAAAACATTCAGTACTTC.

The chain uses TRBV29-1 and TRBJ2-7; TRBD2 matches at 9 bases. The CDR3 sequence is 15 residues long. V gave up 4 bases and J gave up 4 bases; unmatched junction bases: 11. The germline CDR1 and CDR2 sequences are SQVTM and ANQGSEA. The CDR3 sequence: CSVVPEMTSGYEQYF. The CDR3 region has the DNA TGCAGCGTTGTCCCGGAAATGACTAGCGGATACGAGCAGTACTTC.

About this clonotype itself: A read error is possible here, since a much larger clone lies one base away. V usage is TRBV7-6 and J usage is TRBJ2-1; 7 nucleotides match TRBD2. This CDR3 is 16 amino acids long. The V gene's germline CDR1 is SGHVS and CDR2 FNYEAQ. After removal of 1 base from V and 2 bases from J, the junction contained 5 bases not matched to a gene. The CDR3 here is CASSLEAGSAYNEQFF. As DNA, the CDR3 is TGTGCCAGCAGCTTAGAAGCGGGAAGCGCCTACAATGAGCAGTTCTTC.

Details on this clonotype: Just one base apart from a much larger clone, this may be a read error. The chain has TRBV3-1 and TRBJ1-1; D call uncertain. The CDR3 spans 16 residues. The V and J ends lost 3 bases and 0 bases respectively, with 14 bases between them. Germline values: CDR1 LGHDT, CDR2 YNNKEL (reference sequence). The CDR3: CASSQASDGLNTEAFF. For the CDR3, the DNA is TGTGCCAGCAGCCAGGCCTCGGACGGTTTGAACACTGAAGCTTTCTTT.

V is TRBV9 and J is TRBJ2-2, with 10 bases lining up with TRBD2. V shed 4 bases, J shed 5 bases, and the junction held 11 bases outside the gene matches. The CDR3 spans 17 residues. Germline CDR1 SGDLS, CDR2 YYNGEE. Written as DNA, the CDR3 is TGTGCCAGCAGCCCTCGCCCTAGCGGGAGTAGAACCGGGGAGCTGTTTTTT. Translation: CASSPRPSGSRTGELFF. Together with reference TRBV9 and TRBJ2-2, the CDR3 gives the full variable domain: DSGVTQTPKHLITATGQRVTLRCSPRSGDLSVYWYQQSLDQGLQFLIQYYNGEERAKGNILERFSAQQFPDLHSELNLSSLELGDSALYFCASSPRPSGSRTGELFFGEGSRLTVL.

This clonotype was recorded at least ten times. The DNA for the CDR3 is TGCAGTGCTGGTAGCGGAGGGGGAGAGACCCAGTACTTC. This encodes CSAGSGGGETQYF. The J gene is TRBJ2-5, the V gene TRBV20-1, with D possibly called TRBD1 or TRBD2 (6 bases each). V was shortened by 5 bases and J by 4 bases, with 14 bases between the two germline ends. Per the germline V gene, CDR1 is DFQATT and CDR2 is SNEGSKA (reference sequence). The CDR3 length is 13 residues.

This clonotype was picked up a small number of times. This chain joins TRBV4-2 and TRBJ2-3; the match to TRBD2 covers 9 bases. CDR3 length: 18 amino acids. With V trimmed by 4 bases and J by 1 base, 12 bases remained unmatched. Per germline, CDR1 LGHNA and CDR2 YNFKEQ. CDR3 residues: CASSRSGTSSFGTDTQYF. The DNA of the CDR3 is TGTGCCAGCAGCCGGTCCGGGACTAGCTCCTTCGGCACAGATACGCAGTATTTT.

This clonotype was seen repeatedly, ten times or more. The genes are TRBV6-1 and TRBJ1-1; the D is unclear. The germline V and J ends were trimmed by 6 bases and 4 bases, with 12 bases remaining between them. The CDR3 contains 13 residues. From germline, CDR1 is MNHNS and CDR2 SASEGT. The CDR3 loop reads CASSLGLITEAFF. CDR3 sequence (DNA): TGTGCCAGCAGCCTCGGTCTTATCACTGAAGCTTTCTTT.

Here the CDR3 reads CASSSLTTVRGREQFF. The CDR3 DNA reads TGTGCCAGCAGCTCCCTGACGACAGTAAGGGGACGGGAGCAGTTCTTC. This chain links TRBV7-6 with TRBJ2-1; D might be TRBD1 or TRBD2, each matching 5 bases. The length of the CDR3 is 16 residues. Germline V gives CDR1 SGHVS, CDR2 FNYEAQ. V was cut by 4 bases and J by 10 bases, with 23 bases left in between.

The chain is built from TRBV5-4 and TRBJ2-1; D possibly corresponds to TRBD2 (6 bases). CDR3 length: 14 amino acids. CDR1 is SGHNT, CDR2 YYREEE, per germline (reference sequence). The ends were cut back, 4 bases at V and 10 bases at J, with 18 bases in the middle. CDR3 DNA: TGTGCCAGCAGCCCCCGGGGACTTCGGGGGGAGCAGTTCTTC. Its protein product is CASSPRGLRGEQFF.

This clonotype was seen repeatedly, ten times or more. This chain links TRBV5-1 with TRBJ2-1; 14 bases map to TRBD2. The CDR3 contains 16 residues. The germline CDR1 and CDR2 sequences are SGHRS and YFSETQ. J gave up 7 bases and V 3 bases, and 6 bases lay outside the gene matches. CDR3 nucleotide sequence: TGCGCCAGCAGCTGGCCCCGGACTAGCGGGGGGAATGAGCAGTTCTTC. Residues: CASSWPRTSGGNEQFF.

Ten or more counts support this clonotype. The CDR3: CASGLVRLAGGRSYNEQFF. The CDR3 DNA reads as TGTGCTAGTGGTTTGGTTCGGCTAGCGGGAGGGCGCTCCTACAATGAGCAGTTCTTC. The chain joins TRBV12-5 to TRBJ2-1; 12 bases agree with TRBD2. The CDR3 length is 19 residues. Trimming took 0 bases from V and 0 from J; bases not matched to a gene: 6. Germline V gene sequence: CDR1 LGHNT, CDR2 FRNRAP.

This clonotype was seen a handful of times. V usage is TRBV3-1 and J usage is TRBJ1-3, with D unresolved. Between the trimmed V and J ends, which lost 4 bases and 0 bases, there was a span of 7 bases. The CDR3 spans 14 residues. Germline V CDR1 and CDR2: LGHDT, YNNKEL (reference sequence). CDR3 nucleotides: TGTGCCAGCAGCCCGACGGACTCTGGAAACACCATATATTTT. Amino acid sequence: CASSPTDSGNTIYF. Based on the CDR3 plus reference TRBV3-1 and TRBJ1-3, the full variable domain is DTAVSQTPKYLVTQMGNDKSIKCEQNLGHDTMYWYKQDSKKFLKIMFSYNNKELIINETVPNRFSPKSPDKAHLNLHINSLELGDSAVYFCASSPTDSGNTIYFGEGSWLTVV.

Details on this clonotype: This sequence may be a read error, since a much larger clone differs from it by one base. V and J are TRBV7-9 and TRBJ1-5, with 7 bases aligning to TRBD1. V trimming: 5 bases; J trimming: 4 bases; junction bases outside the gene matches: 14. This CDR3 spans 17 amino acids. CDR1 and CDR2 (germline): SEHNR, FQNEAQ (reference sequence). In DNA, the CDR3 is TGTGCCAGCAGCAGAGACCGACAGGGCGACGCGAATCAGCCCCAGCATTTT. It translates to CASSRDRQGDANQPQHF.

This clonotype was seen repeatedly, ten times or more. The J gene is TRBJ2-7, the V gene TRBV30, with 9 bases matching TRBD2. The CDR3 contains 13 residues. Trimming cost V 3 bases and J 4 bases; bases outside gene matches: 4. Per germline, CDR1 GTSNPN and CDR2 SVGIG (reference sequence). Here the CDR3 DNA reads TGTGCCTGGAGGAGGACTAGCGTATACGAGCAGTACTTC. This encodes CAWRRTSVYEQYF.

This clonotype was seen ten or more times. The CDR3 protein is CASRAVQGNAQYF. The CDR3 region has the DNA TGTGCCAGCAGGGCGGTACAGGGTAATGCGCAGTATTTT. This chain connects TRBV2 to TRBJ2-3; D is possibly TRBD1 (6 bases). CDR3 length equals 13 residues. Germline V gives CDR1 SNHLY, CDR2 FYNNEI. V was cut by 6 bases and J by 10 bases, with 17 bases left in between.

The chain employs TRBV10-3 and TRBJ2-5; D ambiguous. Germline loops: CDR1 ENHRY, CDR2 SYGVKD. The CDR3 length is 13 residues. Trimming cost V 6 bases and J 5 bases, with 13 bases left between them. The CDR3 reads CAIRLGPPETQYF. As DNA, the CDR3 is TGTGCCATCAGGTTAGGCCCCCCGGAGACCCAGTACTTC.

This chain joins TRBV28 and TRBJ1-1; no reliable D call. The CDR3 is made up of 13 amino acids. V shed 6 bases and J shed 3 bases, with 11 bases lying between them. Germline loops: CDR1 MDHEN, CDR2 SYDVKM. DNA of the CDR3: TGTGCCAGCAGCTTCAATAAGGACACTGAAGCTTTCTTT. Its protein is CASSFNKDTEAFF.

The chain carries TRBV15 and TRBJ1-1; D unclear. The germline V gene encodes CDR1 LNHNV and CDR2 YYDKDF (reference sequence). The CDR3 consists of 13 residues. Trimming shortened V by 0 bases and J by 4 bases, and 6 bases separated the two germline ends. This CDR3 reads CATSREFVTEAFF. CDR3 DNA sequence: TGTGCCACCAGCAGAGAATTCGTCACTGAAGCTTTCTTT.

This clonotype was observed a few times. This chain uses TRBV20-1 with TRBJ1-4, with 8 positions matching TRBD1. Germline lookup yields CDR1 DFQATT and CDR2 SNEGSKA (reference sequence). The ends lost 2 bases at V and 2 bases at J; junction bases unmatched: 13. The CDR3 contains 18 residues. In DNA form, the CDR3 reads TGCAGTGCTAGATTCGCCGGGACAGGCAGGGTTACTAATGAAAAACTGTTTTTT. Translation: CSARFAGTGRVTNEKLFF.

This clonotype was observed at least ten times. The chain uses TRBV6-5 and TRBJ2-1; D is possibly TRBD1 or TRBD2 (5 bases each). The CDR3 runs 10 residues. Trimming took 4 bases from V and 12 from J, leaving 7 bases between them. Germline CDR1 and CDR2: MNHEY and SVGAGI. The CDR3 region has the DNA TGTGCCAGCAGTTCCGGGACGCAGTTCTTC. It translates to CASSSGTQFF.